These T cell receptor beta chains were read from a single sample in a study of CD8+ T cells in alopecia areata. Sequenced by immunoSEQ multiplex PCR; TCRdb stores in-frame clones only, minus some. The top ten hold more than 6.5% of the sample, which has 10,000 to 15,000 clones, 65% to 70% seen once. The source was skin, collected at week 4, from a patient treated with tofacitinib. All receptors derive from a human donor with alopecia areata. Each CDR3 is given with its conserved first and last residue. The D gene is left open where the match is weak. A clone size is listed for some rows: how often the clone was seen (once, few, many), or a class if it is expanded.

J: TRBJ2-3
size: .
V: TRBV6-6
D: TRBD2
CDR3: CASSYGTSRGDTQYF
DNA: TGTGCCAGCAGTTACGGGACTAGCAGGGGAGATACGCAGTATTTT

J: TRBJ2-5
size: .
V: TRBV10-2
D: .
CDR3: CASSENSPPGTQYF
DNA: TGCGCCAGCAGTGAGAACAGCCCCCCAGGGACCCAGTACTTC

J: TRBJ2-3
size: .
V: TRBV18
D: .
CDR3: CASSPKGRTDTQYF
DNA: TGTGCCAGCTCACCTAAGGGTCGGACAGATACGCAGTATTTT

J: TRBJ2-4
size: .
V: TRBV6-5
D: TRBD1
CDR3: CASSYSTGYAKNIQYF
DNA: TGTGCCAGCAGTTACTCGACAGGGTATGCCAAAAACATTCAGTACTTC

J: TRBJ1-1
size: few
V: TRBV5-1
D: TRBD1
CDR3: CASSTGGNTEAFF
DNA: TGCGCCAGCAGTACAGGGGGCAACACTGAAGCTTTCTTT

J: TRBJ2-5
size: few
V: TRBV10-1
D: .
CDR3: CASSESNQPGQETQYF
DNA: TGCGCCAGCAGTGAGTCGAACCAGCCGGGACAAGAGACCCAGTACTTC

J: TRBJ1-5
size: few
V: TRBV18
D: .
CDR3: CASSPSGDQPQHF
DNA: TGTGCCAGCTCACCCTCAGGGGACCAGCCCCAGCATTTT

J: TRBJ2-5
size: .
V: TRBV18
D: TRBD2
CDR3: CASSTTSGGVGVETQYF
DNA: TGTGCCAGCTCAACGACTAGCGGGGGGGTCGGCGTAGAGACCCAGTACTTC

J: TRBJ2-7
size: .
V: TRBV4-1
D: TRBD1
CDR3: CASSQAAGGSSYEQYF
DNA: TGCGCCAGCAGCCAAGCGGCAGGGGGCAGCTCCTACGAGCAGTACTTC

J: TRBJ2-2
size: .
V: TRBV5-1
D: .
CDR3: CASSPRQNANTGELFF
DNA: TGCGCCAGCAGCCCTAGACAGAACGCGAACACCGGGGAGCTGTTTTTT

J: TRBJ2-5
size: few
V: TRBV18
D: .
CDR3: CASSPRPWETQYF
DNA: TGTGCCAGCTCACCACGACCGTGGGAGACCCAGTACTTC

J: TRBJ2-5
size: .
V: TRBV7-9
D: .
CDR3: CASSSLGLAGETQYF
DNA: TGTGCCAGCAGCTCCTTGGGACTGGCTGGGGAGACCCAGTACTTC

J: TRBJ2-1
size: .
V: TRBV5-8
D: TRBD2
CDR3: CASSRPGTSFYNEQFF
DNA: TGTGCCAGCAGCCGGCCCGGGACTAGCTTCTACAATGAGCAGTTCTTC

J: TRBJ2-5
size: .
V: TRBV4-1
D: TRBD1
CDR3: CASSFNPRDRDREQETQYF
DNA: TGCGCCAGCAGCTTTAATCCAAGGGATAGGGACAGGGAGCAAGAGACCCAGTACTTC

J: TRBJ2-2
size: .
V: TRBV11-2
D: .
CDR3: CASSLALGTGELFF
DNA: TGTGCCAGCAGCTTAGCGCTGGGCACCGGGGAGCTGTTTTTT

J: TRBJ1-2
size: .
V: TRBV6-6
D: .
CDR3: CASSQGPRGYGYTF
DNA: TGTGCCAGCAGTCAAGGACCTCGAGGCTATGGCTACACCTTC

J: TRBJ2-1
size: .
V: TRBV13
D: .
CDR3: CASSPGLSNPYNEQFF
DNA: TGTGCCAGCAGCCCCGGACTCAGCAACCCCTACAATGAGCAGTTCTTC

J: TRBJ2-7
size: once
V: TRBV7-2
D: TRBD2
CDR3: CASSLGRGAYPYEQYF
DNA: TGTGCCAGCAGCTTGGGGCGGGGGGCCTACCCCTACGAGCAGTACTTC

J: TRBJ2-6
size: .
V: TRBV18
D: TRBD1
CDR3: CASSPPRTGKAPSGANVLTF
DNA: TGTGCCAGCTCACCACCCCGGACAGGGAAGGCTCCCTCTGGGGCCAACGTCCTGACTTTC

J: TRBJ2-7
size: .
V: TRBV7-2
D: .
CDR3: CASSLEVSYEQYF
DNA: TGTGCCAGCAGCTTAGAAGTGTCCTACGAGCAGTACTTC

J: TRBJ2-3
size: few
V: TRBV7-6
D: TRBD2
CDR3: CASSLWSSGGYTDTQYF
DNA: TGTGCCAGCAGCTTATGGTCTAGCGGGGGGTACACAGATACGCAGTATTTT

J: TRBJ2-5
size: .
V: TRBV6-1
D: .
CDR3: CASGRLPGREETQYF
DNA: TGTGCCAGCGGACGCCTACCCGGGCGAGAGGAGACCCAGTACTTC

J: TRBJ2-5
size: .
V: TRBV5-4
D: TRBD2
CDR3: CASSLGTSGQETQYF
DNA: TGTGCCAGCAGCTTGGGTACTAGCGGCCAAGAGACCCAGTACTTC

J: TRBJ1-3
size: .
V: TRBV7-2
D: .
CDR3: CASSFSRAGTSGNTIYF
DNA: TGTGCCAGCAGCTTCTCCAGAGCAGGTACCTCTGGAAACACCATATATTTT

J: TRBJ2-2
size: .
V: TRBV23-1
D: TRBD1
CDR3: CASGPPGQKIELFF
DNA: TGCGCCAGCGGACCACCGGGACAGAAAATAGAGCTGTTTTTT

J: TRBJ2-5
size: .
V: TRBV11-3
D: .
CDR3: CASSLAFEMAGAVKETQYF
DNA: TGTGCCAGCAGCTTAGCCTTCGAGATGGCAGGGGCGGTCAAAGAGACCCAGTACTTC

J: TRBJ2-2
size: .
V: TRBV7-9
D: .
CDR3: CASSLARGAANTGELFF
DNA: TGTGCCAGCAGCTTAGCACGGGGGGCCGCGAACACCGGGGAGCTGTTTTTT

J: TRBJ1-5
size: .
V: TRBV19
D: TRBD1
CDR3: CASAGSYRGNQPQHF
DNA: TGTGCCAGTGCAGGATCCTACAGGGGGAATCAGCCCCAGCATTTT

J: TRBJ2-1
size: .
V: TRBV10-3
D: .
CDR3: CAISEGGLGNEQFF
DNA: TGTGCCATCAGTGAGGGGGGGTTGGGGAATGAGCAGTTCTTC